This TCR beta chain derives from a study of post-analysis software for immune sequencing data. About the study: Recorded disease courses covered relapsing-remitting, secondary progressive and progressive-relapsing multiple sclerosis. Some patients had no subtype annotation.

The study's findings and limits: There were a handful of TRBV segments more frequent in patients than controls, and TRBV5-6, TRBV5-1 and TRBV20-1 were among them. Multiple sclerosis patients showed significantly lower normalized Chao1 diversity than controls did.

Unique molecular identifiers were carried by the TCR beta cDNA libraries. The T cell input of about 0.85 to 10 million gave about half a million cDNA molecules. TCRdb reanalysed the PCR reads using MiXCR and keeps one entry per CDR3 protein. The data hold roughly 700,000 distinct CDR3 sequences, with about 32% observed a single time. Regarding this clonotype: The antigen remains unidentified.

Deletions cut 6 bases from V and 7 bases from J, with 16 bases between. Germline V gene lookup returns CDR1 ENHRY and CDR2 SYGVKD. The CDR3 length is 13 residues. The TCR comes from a girl aged 5-17 years with multiple sclerosis. Input material: blood. The rearrangement links TRBV10-3 to TRBJ2-7; maybe TRBD2 (6 bases). DNA for the CDR3: TGTGCCATCAGCCGGGACTCGGGACGAGAGCAGTACTTC. Translation: CAISRDSGREQYF.